This T cell receptor beta chain was found in a study of cytomegalovirus exposure and HLA in healthy donors. Primers: 60 Vbeta forward and 13 Jbeta reverse. Assay: immunoSEQ multiplex PCR; the TCRdb copy retains only in-frame clones and omits some. Here the sample spans about 130,000 clones, roughly 80% being singletons. There are 15 residues in the CDR3. V trimming: 7 bases; J trimming: 5 bases; junction bases outside the gene matches: 12. Germline CDR1 is SEHNR and CDR2 is FQNEAQ (reference sequence). Donors likely had unrecorded immune exposures despite being nominally healthy when sampled. This receptor was taken from a man aged 50 to 60 in good health and CMV-seronegative. The chain couples TRBV7-9 to TRBJ2-7; 9 nucleotides agree with TRBD1. The sample comprised PBMCs. This chain's CDR3 is CASTNYRDRADEQYF. The CDR3 nucleotides read TGTGCCAGCACCAACTACCGGGACAGGGCCGACGAGCAGTACTTC.